This T cell receptor (beta chain) was found in a study of cytomegalovirus exposure and HLA in healthy donors. Study-level information: The use of the same platform for the 130 or so validation repertoires and the roughly 700 first-cohort repertoires was reported by a later analysis. Study outcomes and limitations: Reports showed the classifier diagnosing cytomegalovirus status with high specificity and sensitivity. In vitro testing confirmed a few CMV-associated chains as specific for CMV antigens.

The CDR3 is made up of 15 amino acids. From germline, CDR1 is SGHAT and CDR2 FQNNGV. V lost 1 base to trimming and J lost 9 bases; unmatched junction nucleotides: 6. Regarding this clone: Its antigen is not identified.

Here immunoSEQ multiplex PCR was the method, and the copy in TCRdb shows in-frame clones only, minus some. In the table there are 250,000 to 350,000 clones, approximately 88% of which are singletons. The J gene is TRBJ2-1, the V gene TRBV11-2, with 10 positions matching TRBD2. The origin of this receptor is a woman aged 18-29 years in good health and CMV-seronegative. The sequencing input was PBMCs. This chain's CDR3 is CASSLAPSGSGEQFF. The CDR3 region has the DNA TGTGCCAGCAGCTTAGCGCCTAGCGGGAGCGGTGAGCAGTTCTTC.